What follows are 11 T cell receptor beta chains derived from one specimen sequenced in a study of blood T cells in healthy people across ages. PCR was performed a second time for roughly 7 to 11 cycles using a sample-barcoded 5' primer and a J-beta primer mix. MiXCR, applied by TCRdb to the 5' RACE reads, yields one record per CDR3 protein. The table has some 900,000 distinct CDR3 sequences, approximately 49% seen once. The sequenced sample consisted of blood. These receptors originate from a man aged 25 to 40 in good health.

This clonotype was picked up a small number of times. V and J are TRBV7-9 and TRBJ2-1; 8 bases agree with TRBD2. J gave up 8 bases and V 6 bases, and 15 bases lay outside the gene matches. Germline V gene sequence: CDR1 SEHNR, CDR2 FQNEAQ (reference sequence). The CDR3 extends over 16 amino acids. The CDR3, as DNA: TGTGCCAGCAGTCTGTTACTAGCGGTCCAGAAGGATGAGCAGTTCTTC. It yields the protein CASSLLLAVQKDEQFF.

This clonotype was counted at least ten times. DNA of the CDR3: TGTGCCAGCAGCCCAAGTCCAGGGCCGGAGACCCAGTACTTC. Protein product: CASSPSPGPETQYF. The chain uses TRBV11-2 and TRBJ2-5, with D perhaps matching TRBD1 (5 bases). Germline lookup yields CDR1 SGHAT and CDR2 FQNNGV. This CDR3 has 14 residues. Deletions cut 5 bases from V and 5 bases from J, with 15 bases between. The whole variable domain, remainder taken from reference TRBV11-2 and TRBJ2-5, is EAGVAQSPRYKIIEKRQSVAFWCNPISGHATLYWYQQILGQGPKLLIQFQNNGVVDDSQLPKDRFSAERLKGVDSTLKIQPAKLEDSAVYLCASSPSPGPETQYFGPGTRLLVL.

The table lists this clonotype with a few counts. The chain employs TRBV4-3 and TRBJ2-2; 7 bases are a match to TRBD1. Germline CDR1 and CDR2: LGHNA and YSLEER. V was clipped by 4 bases and J by 6 bases; unmatched bases: 2. The CDR3 loop spans 13 amino acids. CDR3 DNA: TGCGCCAGCAGCCGGGACAGCGCCGGGGAGCTGTTTTTT. Residues: CASSRDSAGELFF.

This clonotype has only a few counts. V is TRBV5-1 and J is TRBJ2-7; the D gene could be TRBD1 or TRBD2 (6 bases each). The CDR3 runs to 14 residues. The germline CDR1 and CDR2 sequences are SGHRS and YFSETQ. The V end was cut by 4 bases, the J end by 2 bases, with 13 bases between. The CDR3 nucleotides read TGCGCCAGCAGCGGAGGGGACACTGCCTACGAGCAGTACTTC. Translation: CASSGGDTAYEQYF.

The chain links TRBV28 to TRBJ2-7; 7 positions agree with TRBD2. The length of the CDR3 is 15 residues. Per germline, CDR1 MDHEN and CDR2 SYDVKM. V shed 7 bases, J shed 7 bases, and the junction held 16 bases outside the gene matches. CDR3 residues: CASTSGGTGVREQYF. In nucleotides, the CDR3 is TGTGCCAGCACCTCGGGAGGCACGGGAGTAAGGGAGCAGTACTTC.

This clonotype was seen a few times. The gene calls are TRBV11-2 and TRBJ2-5; tentative D call: TRBD2 (7 bases). Germline CDR1 reads SGHAT; CDR2 reads FQNNGV. This CDR3 is 15 amino acids long. V shed 5 bases and J shed 5 bases, with 18 bases lying between them. CDR3 protein: CASSPFPGGPETQYF. The CDR3 DNA sequence: TGTGCCAGCAGCCCATTTCCCGGGGGGCCGGAGACCCAGTACTTC. The full variable domain, completed using reference TRBV11-2 and TRBJ2-5, is EAGVAQSPRYKIIEKRQSVAFWCNPISGHATLYWYQQILGQGPKLLIQFQNNGVVDDSQLPKDRFSAERLKGVDSTLKIQPAKLEDSAVYLCASSPFPGGPETQYFGPGTRLLVL.

The chain is built from TRBV5-1 and TRBJ2-3, with D possibly matching TRBD1 (6 bases). Germline values: CDR1 SGHRS, CDR2 YFSETQ. The CDR3 is 16 amino acids. Trimming removed 0 bases from V and 0 bases from J, with 11 bases in between. The CDR3 DNA reads as TGCGCCAGCAGCTTGGAAGGACAGACTAGCACAGATACGCAGTATTTT. It translates to CASSLEGQTSTDTQYF. Full variable domain (rest looked up from reference TRBV5-1 and TRBJ2-3): KAGVTQTPRYLIKTRGQQVTLSCSPISGHRSVSWYQQTPGQGLQFLFEYFSETQRNKGNFPGRFSGRQFSNSRSEMNVSTLELGDSALYLCASSLEGQTSTDTQYFGPGTRLTVL.

The J gene is TRBJ2-5, the V gene TRBV6-6; 9 bases align to TRBD1. Trimming removed 7 bases from V and 1 base from J; junction bases left unmatched: 4. Germline CDR1 MNHNY, CDR2 SVGAGI (reference sequence). This CDR3 has 14 residues. The DNA of the CDR3 is TGTGCCAGCAATGACAGGGGGGCCCAAGAGACCCAGTACTTC. This codes for CASNDRGAQETQYF.

This sequence joins TRBV4-2 and TRBJ1-5, with a possible D match to TRBD1 (6 bases). CDR3 size: 14 residues. Looked up from germline, CDR1 is LGHNA and CDR2 is YNFKEQ. The V end was cut by 0 bases, the J end by 9 bases, with 12 bases between. The CDR3 here is CASSQDDKGGPQHF. The CDR3 bases are TGTGCCAGCAGCCAAGACGATAAGGGGGGGCCCCAGCATTTT.

CDR3 DNA sequence: TGTGCCAGCAGCCAAGATGGGTCGCGGCGCAGCGTTAACTATGGCTACACCTTC. This encodes CASSQDGSRRSVNYGYTF. This sequence joins TRBV3-1 and TRBJ1-2; D unresolved. Germline assignment: CDR1 LGHDT and CDR2 YNNKEL (reference sequence). Trimming cost V 0 bases and J 1 base, with 18 bases left between them. This CDR3 comprises 18 residues.

V is TRBV20-1 and J is TRBJ2-5, with 8 bases that match TRBD2. Germline CDR1 and CDR2: DFQATT and SNEGSKA (reference sequence). The junction had 7 bases not matched to a gene; V was cut back by 2 bases and J by 11 bases. The CDR3 extends over 12 amino acids. This CDR3 is CSARPGGREQYF. In DNA, the CDR3 is TGCAGTGCTAGACCGGGGGGGAGAGAGCAGTACTTC.